This TCR beta chain was profiled in a study of cytomegalovirus exposure and HLA in healthy donors. To note about this clone: Its antigen is unknown.

Researchers ran the PCR with 60 Vbeta and 13 Jbeta primers. Only in-frame clones appear in the TCRdb table, and some are missing; sequencing was by immunoSEQ multiplex PCR. The sample lists about 94,000 clones; about four fifths were seen once. Overall study findings and caveats: TCR beta sequences numbering fewer than 20,000 were associated with HLA alleles at 0.05 false discovery rate in a later analysis. In vitro experiments confirmed that three CMV-associated chains were specific for CMV antigens. Associated with cytomegalovirus, according to the listing, were 150 to 200 TCR beta chains. According to a later analysis, donors in an Asian-associated ancestry cluster reportedly had fewer N-insertions than the approximately 730-donor mean.

The CDR3 runs 14 residues. Per the germline V gene, CDR1 is LGHNA and CDR2 is YNFKEQ. The V end lost 0 bases, the J end lost 5 bases, and 11 bases lay between the germline ends. Material: PBMCs. The clonotype comes from a middle-aged woman in good health and CMV-seronegative. The genes are TRBV4-2 and TRBJ2-7; unclear D gene. The CDR3 reads CASSQDLAIHEQYF. The CDR3, as DNA: TGTGCCAGCAGCCAAGATCTGGCCATCCACGAGCAGTACTTC.